These T cell receptor beta chains were read from a single sample in a study of cytomegalovirus exposure and HLA in healthy donors. Profiled with immunoSEQ multiplex PCR; TCRdb holds only in-frame clones, not every one. The table records 140,000 to 150,000 clones, roughly 70% of them present only once. What was sequenced was PBMCs. The receptors derive from a woman aged 60-70 years in good health and CMV-seropositive. Both conserved end residues are part of each CDR3. D genes are given only for firm matches. Clone size is not always given. Where it is, it says once, few, many or a class for expanded clones.

v_gene	d_gene	abundance	j_gene	CDR3aa	CDR3nt
TRBV18	TRBD1	-	TRBJ2-3	CASSPDRGDTQYF	TGTGCCAGCTCACCGGACAGGGGGGATACGCAGTATTTT
TRBV5-1	TRBD1	-	TRBJ1-1	CASSTGVGQGSTEAFF	TGCGCCAGCAGCACGGGAGTGGGACAGGGGAGTACTGAAGCTTTCTTT
TRBV28	-	-	TRBJ2-7	CASSLSPSSYEQYF	TGTGCCAGCAGTTTGTCCCCTAGCTCCTACGAGCAGTACTTC
TRBV19	-	-	TRBJ1-2	CASSIRGTEDGYTF	TGTGCCAGTAGTATAAGGGGAACGGAAGATGGCTACACCTTC
TRBV29-1	-	-	TRBJ2-3	CSVGTQGYTDTQYF	TGCAGCGTGGGCACTCAGGGCTACACAGATACGCAGTATTTT
TRBV6-5	-	-	TRBJ1-1	CASSQGRDTEAFF	TGTGCCAGCAGTCAGGGGCGGGACACTGAAGCTTTCTTT
TRBV27	TRBD1	-	TRBJ1-1	CASSQGGGRERSEAFF	TGTGCCAGCAGCCAAGGGGGCGGCCGGGAGAGATCTGAAGCTTTCTTT
TRBV6-5	-	-	TRBJ1-2	CASGGPRGYTF	TGTGCCAGCGGAGGGCCCCGTGGCTACACCTTC
TRBV5-1	TRBD1	-	TRBJ2-7	CASSLAGQGSSYEQYF	TGCGCCAGCAGCTTGGCCGGACAGGGGAGCTCCTACGAGCAGTACTTC
TRBV29-1	-	-	TRBJ1-1	CSVHSEVGAFF	TGCAGCGTTCATAGCGAGGTTGGAGCTTTCTTT
TRBV6-1	-	-	TRBJ2-7	CASSDAGVDEQYF	TGTGCCAGCAGTGACGCAGGGGTCGACGAGCAGTACTTC
TRBV6-5	-	-	TRBJ1-5	CASTPGAGNQPQHF	TGTGCCAGCACCCCGGGAGCGGGGAATCAGCCCCAGCATTTT
TRBV9	-	-	TRBJ2-3	CASSVGKGGTDTQYF	TGTGCCAGCAGCGTTGGGAAGGGAGGTACAGATACGCAGTATTTT
TRBV29-1	-	-	TRBJ2-1	CSPLSYNEQFF	TGCAGCCCGTTGTCCTACAATGAGCAGTTCTTC
TRBV2	TRBD2	few	TRBJ2-3	CASSGTSGSYTQYF	TGTGCCAGCAGTGGGACTAGCGGGAGTTATACGCAGTATTTT
TRBV28	TRBD2	-	TRBJ2-5	CASRDPSGRDGETQYF	TGTGCCAGCAGGGATCCTAGCGGGAGGGATGGGGAGACCCAGTACTTC
TRBV4-1	-	few	TRBJ2-5	CASSSRETQYF	TGCGCCAGCAGCTCGCGGGAGACCCAGTACTTC
TRBV6-1	TRBD1	few	TRBJ1-1	CASSASGQGTEAFF	TGTGCCAGCAGTGCATCGGGACAGGGGACTGAAGCTTTCTTT
TRBV7-9	TRBD1	-	TRBJ2-3	CASSLGGQGADTQYF	TGTGCCAGCAGCCTAGGGGGACAGGGGGCAGATACGCAGTATTTT
TRBV21-1	-	few	TRBJ1-4	CASSKEGWRGRTNEKLFF	TGTGCCAGCAGCAAAGAAGGTTGGAGGGGGCGAACTAATGAAAAACTGTTTTTT
TRBV28	-	-	TRBJ1-2	CASTRTEAGYGYTF	TGTGCCAGCACTCGAACCGAAGCGGGCTATGGCTACACCTTC
TRBV5-1	TRBD1	-	TRBJ2-3	CASSPGQGLLTDTQYF	TGCGCCAGCAGCCCGGGACAGGGGCTACTCACAGATACGCAGTATTTT
TRBV29-1	TRBD1	-	TRBJ2-5	CSVDPGQGKTQYF	TGCAGCGTTGACCCCGGACAGGGAAAGACCCAGTACTTC
TRBV19	TRBD1	-	TRBJ2-7	CASTSTGAYEQYF	TGTGCCAGTACCTCGACAGGGGCCTACGAGCAGTACTTC
TRBV5-5	-	-	TRBJ2-7	CASSFGVGMGFRYEQYF	TGTGCCAGCAGCTTCGGGGTAGGGATGGGATTCCGCTACGAGCAGTACTTC
TRBV7-2	TRBD1	once	TRBJ2-3	CASSPGTATDTQYF	TGTGCCAGCAGCCCAGGGACAGCCACAGATACGCAGTATTTT
TRBV5-4	-	-	TRBJ2-7	CATGTRTYEQYF	TGTGCCACCGGGACTCGTACCTACGAGCAGTACTTC
TRBV7-8	-	-	TRBJ1-2	CASSLSGAEGYTF	TGTGCCAGCAGCTTATCAGGGGCCGAAGGCTACACCTTC
TRBV5-4	TRBD2	-	TRBJ2-3	CASSRGGSETGTDTQYF	TGTGCCAGCAGCCGAGGCGGGAGTGAGACTGGCACAGATACGCAGTATTTT
TRBV18	TRBD1	-	TRBJ1-1	CASSPITGTGGEAFF	TGTGCCAGCTCACCAATAACCGGGACAGGGGGAGAAGCTTTCTTT
TRBV13	-	-	TRBJ1-2	CASSLGTPGVYGYTF	TGTGCCAGCAGCCTAGGGACGCCCGGGGTCTATGGCTACACCTTC
TRBV7-3	-	-	TRBJ2-1	CASSSDSEQFF	TGTGCCAGCAGCTCCGATAGTGAGCAGTTCTTC
TRBV19	-	-	TRBJ1-1	CASSIPGGGTEAFF	TGTGCCAGTAGTATCCCGGGGGGCGGGACTGAAGCTTTCTTT
TRBV19	-	-	TRBJ1-5	CASRVGEGPWRNQPQHF	TGTGCCAGTAGAGTAGGGGAGGGCCCGTGGAGAAATCAGCCCCAGCATTTT
TRBV19	TRBD1	-	TRBJ1-2	CASKDRGSYGYTF	TGTGCCAGTAAGGACAGGGGAAGCTATGGCTACACCTTC
TRBV28	-	-	TRBJ1-6	CASSRTGSSSPLHF	TGTGCCAGCAGTCGCACAGGTTCCAGTTCACCCCTCCACTTT
TRBV6-7	-	few	TRBJ2-1	CASSYSNWSSYNEQFF	TGTGCCAGCAGTTACTCGAACTGGAGCTCCTACAATGAGCAGTTCTTC
TRBV28	TRBD1	-	TRBJ2-5	CASSPTGGWETQYF	TGTGCCAGCAGCCCGACAGGGGGGTGGGAGACCCAGTACTTC
TRBV10-3	-	once	TRBJ2-7	CAISEQGYEQYF	TGTGCCATCAGTGAGCAGGGTTACGAGCAGTACTTC
TRBV5-4	TRBD2	once	TRBJ2-7	CASSLAPGLEVYEQYF	TGTGCCAGCAGCTTGGCCCCGGGACTAGAGGTTTACGAGCAGTACTTC
TRBV29-1	TRBD1	few	TRBJ2-3	CSVGTGSDTQYF	TGCAGCGTGGGGACAGGGTCAGATACGCAGTATTTT
TRBV5-4	TRBD2	-	TRBJ2-5	CASSLGSSGSGTQYF	TGTGCCAGCAGCTTAGGCTCTAGCGGGAGTGGGACCCAGTACTTC
TRBV2	TRBD1	-	TRBJ1-2	CASSEDRGQGYGYTF	TGTGCCAGCAGTGAAGATCGGGGACAGGGCTATGGCTACACCTTC
TRBV10-1	-	-	TRBJ1-1	CASSEGGRAEAFF	TGCGCCAGCAGTGAAGGGGGTAGGGCTGAAGCTTTCTTT
TRBV2	-	-	TRBJ2-2	CASSERGLMTGELFF	TGTGCCAGCAGTGAAAGGGGACTCATGACGGGGGAGCTGTTTTTT
TRBV7-3	TRBD2	-	TRBJ2-5	CASSLTALAGGETQYF	TGTGCCAGCAGCTTAACGGCCCTAGCGGGAGGAGAGACCCAGTACTTC